The clone carrying this TCR beta chain has a single count. Its target is not known. Germline V gene data show CDR1 as MNHEY and CDR2 as SMNVEV (reference sequence). J lost 8 bases, V lost 0 bases, and 3 bases had no gene match. The CDR3 consists of 15 residues. The record originates from a study of OX40 agonist ivuxolimab in advanced cancers. About the research overall: Ivuxolimab was delivered to patients intravenously every 2 weeks at doses spanning 0.01 to 10 mg/kg. The diagnoses of dose-escalation patients were hepatocellular carcinoma, melanoma, renal cell or head and neck cancer.

Study observations and caveats: People who partly responded at 0.1-3.0 mg/kg had some of the least clonal expansion seen.

The study sampled blood at baseline, cycle 4 day 1, and cycle 7 day 1. Using immunoSEQ multiplex PCR, the repertoire was profiled, and TCRdb retains in-frame clones only, with some absent. The table lists about 59,000 clones, around 86% of them singletons. The sequence was collected from an adult with an advanced solid tumor such as melanoma, head and neck, liver or kidney cancer. This chain connects TRBV27 to TRBJ1-6; 8 nucleotides match TRBD1. This sample comprised CD4+ or CD8+ T cells sorted from blood, obtained in a trial of the OX40 agonist ivuxolimab. The CDR3 is CASSLSRQGYSPLHF. Here the CDR3 DNA reads TGTGCCAGCAGTTTATCAAGACAGGGGTATTCACCCCTCCACTTT.